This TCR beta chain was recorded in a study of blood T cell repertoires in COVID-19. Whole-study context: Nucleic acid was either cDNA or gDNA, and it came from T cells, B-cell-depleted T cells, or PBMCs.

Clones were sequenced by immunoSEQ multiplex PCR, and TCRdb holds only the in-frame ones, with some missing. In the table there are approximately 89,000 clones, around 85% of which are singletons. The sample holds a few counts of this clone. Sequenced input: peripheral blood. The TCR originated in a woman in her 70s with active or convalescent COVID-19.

CDR3 amino acids: CASSLDSQETQYF. The CDR3 DNA reads TGCGCCAGCAGCTTGGACAGCCAAGAGACCCAGTACTTC. This chain links TRBV5-1 with TRBJ2-5; D is undetermined. Between the trimmed V and J ends, which lost 0 bases and 1 base, there was a span of 4 bases. The V gene's germline CDR1 is SGHRS and CDR2 YFSETQ. This CDR3 has 13 amino acids.